Sequencing of this T cell receptor (beta chain) was carried out in a study of human T cells and chemical hapten exposure. Via MiXCR, TCRdb re-called the 5' RACE reads, giving one row per CDR3 protein. This table holds 110,000 or so distinct CDR3 sequences, around a fifth found once. This clonotype came up many times. Researchers extracted total RNA from unfractionated whole blood. This TCR was sampled from a human donor in good health.

The CDR3, as DNA: TGTGCCAGCAGTCCCCCGGGGGCCAGAGGCTACACCTTC. As protein: CASSPPGARGYTF. The chain employs TRBV28 and TRBJ1-2; the D gene is possibly TRBD1 (6 bases). Trimming left V 5 bases short and J 8 bases short, with 15 bases between. This CDR3 spans 13 amino acids. Looked up from germline, CDR1 is MDHEN and CDR2 is SYDVKM.